Below, 28 T cell receptor beta chains from the same sample are listed, as sequenced in a study of blood T cell repertoires in COVID-19. Assay: immunoSEQ multiplex PCR; the TCRdb copy retains only in-frame clones and omits some. The data contain 87,000 or so clones, approximately 88% of them singletons. Input material: peripheral blood. The receptors originated from a man older than 75 with acute or convalescent COVID-19.

V and J are TRBV6-5 and TRBJ1-5; 7 nucleotides match TRBD1. The CDR3 totals 15 residues. Germline CDR1 is MNHEY and CDR2 is SVGAGI. The trim removed 4 bases at V and 1 base at J, leaving 4 bases unmatched. The CDR3 loop is CASSSTGLSNQPQHF. DNA of the CDR3: TGTGCCAGCAGTTCGACAGGGTTGAGCAATCAGCCCCAGCATTTT.

The CDR3 DNA reads TGCAGCGTTGAAGATCCCAGTCACCAGTTCTTC. It yields the protein CSVEDPSHQFF. The chain recombines TRBV29-1 with TRBJ2-1; D not certain. The CDR3 is 11 residues long. The ends were cut back, 0 bases at V and 13 bases at J, with 10 bases in the middle. CDR1 and CDR2 from the germline V gene are SQVTM and ANQGSEA.

The gene calls are TRBV28 and TRBJ1-1; D not resolved. The CDR3 totals 11 residues. Trimming took 5 bases from V and 3 from J, leaving 4 bases between them. Germline CDR1 reads MDHEN; CDR2 reads SYDVKM. The CDR3 loop is CASSLDTEAFF. The CDR3 DNA reads as TGTGCCAGCAGTCTTGACACTGAAGCTTTCTTT.

This rearrangement joins TRBV6-2 or TRBV6-3 to TRBJ2-1; TRBD2 matches at 8 bases. V shed 5 bases, J shed 8 bases, and the junction held 8 bases outside the gene matches. The CDR3 extends over 14 amino acids. Germline CDR1 MNHEY, CDR2 SVGEGT. The CDR3 protein is CASSQAGGLHEQFF. CDR3 nucleotide sequence: TGTGCCAGCAGTCAGGCGGGGGGCCTTCATGAGCAGTTCTTC.

This rearrangement joins TRBV18 to TRBJ1-2; D is uncertain. The CDR3 contains 14 residues. Germline V gives CDR1 KGHSH, CDR2 LQKENI. Trimming left V 3 bases short and J 2 bases short, with 10 bases between. DNA of the CDR3: TGTGCCAGCTCACCCCCTCTAAAAAACTATGGCTACACCTTC. Translated: CASSPPLKNYGYTF.

This clone was detected once. This sequence joins TRBV6-5 and TRBJ2-5; TRBD1 matches at 7 bases. The V gene's germline CDR1 is MNHEY and CDR2 SVGAGI. This CDR3 region has 16 residues. Germline trimming cut 2 bases from V and 5 bases from J; bases unmatched to any gene: 11. DNA for the CDR3: TGTGCCAGCAGTTACGACAGGGAGTCTCTTTTGGAGACCCAGTACTTC. Its protein product is CASSYDRESLLETQYF.

V and J are TRBV28 and TRBJ2-4; TRBD2 is a possible D gene (5 bases). The V end lost 5 bases, the J end lost 6 bases, and 17 bases lay between the germline ends. This CDR3 is 15 amino acids long. Germline V gives CDR1 MDHEN, CDR2 SYDVKM. This chain's CDR3 is CASSERASPPNIQYF. The CDR3 nucleotides read TGTGCCAGCAGTGAGAGGGCCTCCCCCCCAAACATTCAGTACTTC. The variable domain in full, with the rest retrieved from reference TRBV28 and TRBJ2-4, is DVKVTQSSRYLVKRTGEKVFLECVQDMDHENMFWYRQDPGLGLRLIYFSYDVKMKEKGDIPEGYSVSREKKERFSLILESASTNQTSMYLCASSERASPPNIQYFGAGTRLSVL.

This chain links TRBV11-2 with TRBJ2-7; no clear D. V was clipped by 5 bases and J by 2 bases, with 7 bases between them. CDR3 length: 12 amino acids. Germline CDR1 SGHAT, CDR2 FQNNGV. CDR3 coding DNA: TGTGCCAGCAGCCTGCGGACCTACGAGCAGTACTTC. Translated: CASSLRTYEQYF. Full variable domain (missing parts from reference TRBV11-2 and TRBJ2-7): EAGVAQSPRYKIIEKRQSVAFWCNPISGHATLYWYQQILGQGPKLLIQFQNNGVVDDSQLPKDRFSAERLKGVDSTLKIQPAKLEDSAVYLCASSLRTYEQYFGPGTRLTVT.

The chain employs TRBV19 and TRBJ2-1; 7 bases are shared with TRBD1. The V gene's germline CDR1 is LNHDA and CDR2 SQIVND (reference sequence). The CDR3 length is 14 residues. V dropped 7 bases and J dropped 1; count of bases not matched to a gene: 4. This chain's CDR3 is CASTGQSSYNEQFF. In DNA, the CDR3 is TGTGCCAGTACGGGACAGTCTTCCTACAATGAGCAGTTCTTC.

The V and J genes are TRBV24-1 and TRBJ2-5; the match to TRBD1 covers 9 bases. The J segment lost 0 bases and the V segment lost 5 bases, leaving 3 bases of the junction unmatched. The CDR3 totals 15 residues. The germline V gene has CDR1 KGHDR and CDR2 SFDVKD. The CDR3: CATSAGQGYQETQYF. The CDR3 DNA sequence: TGTGCCACCAGTGCCGGACAGGGGTACCAAGAGACCCAGTACTTC.

To note about this clone: Lacking the conserved final phenylalanine or tryptophan, this CDR3 likely reflects a read error. It is unclear where the CDR3 begins or ends on the DNA, so no DNA is shown, and the CDR3 is as TCRdb lists it. This rearrangement joins TRBV14 to TRBJ2-7; TRBD1 was called by the table and not checked on the DNA. Germline V CDR1 and CDR2: SGHDN, FVKESK. The CDR3 length equals 9 residues, ends included. The CDR3 is CASSPQGEG.

The rearrangement uses TRBV27 and TRBJ1-5; TRBD1 might be the D (6 bases). The CDR3 length is 16 residues. V was clipped by 6 bases and J by 5 bases, with 20 bases between them. Germline V gives CDR1 MNHEY, CDR2 SMNVEV (reference sequence). CDR3 protein: CASSLSGTPLDQPQHF. The DNA for the CDR3 is TGTGCCAGCAGCCTTAGCGGGACACCTTTGGATCAGCCCCAGCATTTT.

In this sample, this clone turned up once. V is TRBV3-1 (or the pseudogene TRBV3-2) and J is TRBJ2-1; 8 nucleotides line up with TRBD2. The trim removed 4 bases at V and 5 bases at J, leaving 4 bases unmatched. The CDR3 contains 14 residues. Germline CDR1 reads LGHDT; CDR2 reads YNNKEL (reference sequence). For the CDR3, the DNA is TGTGCCAGCAGCCCTAGCGGGCTCAACAATGAGCAGTTCTTC. Protein sequence: CASSPSGLNNEQFF.

V is TRBV9 and J is TRBJ2-2, with D perhaps TRBD1 (6 bases). The CDR3 contains 15 residues. V lost 0 bases to trimming and J lost 0 bases, with 6 bases between them. Looked up from germline, CDR1 is SGDLS and CDR2 is YYNGEE. CDR3 sequence reads: CASSVDRANTGELFF. In nucleotides, the CDR3 is TGTGCCAGCAGCGTAGACAGGGCGAACACCGGGGAGCTGTTTTTT.

The chain couples TRBV20-1 to TRBJ1-4, with D unclear. Germline loops: CDR1 DFQATT, CDR2 SNEGSKA (reference sequence). This CDR3 has 11 residues. V was shortened by 6 bases and J by 7 bases, with 9 bases between the two germline ends. CDR3 amino acids: CSAAGSEKLFF. The DNA for the CDR3 is TGCAGTGCGGCTGGGAGTGAAAAACTGTTTTTT.

The chain is built from TRBV28 and TRBJ2-1; D not certain. CDR3 length: 13 amino acids. CDR1 is MDHEN, CDR2 SYDVKM, per germline. The V and J ends lost 1 base and 7 bases respectively, with 8 bases between them. The CDR3 DNA is TGTGCCAGCAGTTTATTGCGGTATAATGAGCAGTTCTTC. Translation: CASSLLRYNEQFF.

The chain couples TRBV2 to TRBJ1-1; D remains unclear. This CDR3 is built from 14 residues. Germline V CDR1 and CDR2: SNHLY, FYNNEI. V lost 3 bases and J lost 0, with 8 bases in between. As DNA, the CDR3 is TGTGCCAGCAGTGAGTCTGCGATGAACACTGAAGCTTTCTTT. It is translated as CASSESAMNTEAFF.

V and J are TRBV27 and TRBJ1-2; weak D call: TRBD1 (5 bases). Germline CDR1 reads MNHEY; CDR2 reads SMNVEV (reference sequence). This CDR3 comprises 14 residues. The V end lost 4 bases, the J end lost 4 bases, and 13 bases lay between the germline ends. CDR3 in amino acids: CASSSRGVAYGYTF. The CDR3 coding sequence is TGTGCCAGCAGTTCGCGGGGGGTGGCCTATGGCTACACCTTC.

The rearrangement links TRBV11-2 to TRBJ1-5; D is ambiguous. V lost 5 bases and J lost 3, with 14 bases in between. The CDR3 covers 15 residues. Per germline, CDR1 SGHAT and CDR2 FQNNGV. The DNA of the CDR3 is TGTGCCAGCAGCCCCGGAGCATTGGACAATCAGCCCCAGCATTTT. Encoded protein: CASSPGALDNQPQHF.

The chain links TRBV7-9 to TRBJ2-5; D unclear. The CDR3 totals 11 residues. Looked up from germline, CDR1 is SEHNR and CDR2 is FQNEAQ (reference sequence). Trimming cost V 5 bases and J 5 bases, with 6 bases left between them. The CDR3 DNA reads as TGTGCCAGCAGCACCGGGGAGACCCAGTACTTC. Translating gives CASSTGETQYF.

The V call is TRBV6-5, the J call TRBJ1-5, with D hard to call. Looked up from germline, CDR1 is MNHEY and CDR2 is SVGAGI. CDR3 size: 12 residues. Trimming took off 6 bases at V and 4 bases at J, with 7 bases between the two ends. The CDR3 nucleotides read TGTGCCAGCAGGGCGGGGAATCAGCCCCAGCATTTT. Protein: CASRAGNQPQHF.

CDR3 DNA: TGTGCCAGCAGCCAAGATCTGGCAGGCCCGGGAAACACCATATATTTT. Translation: CASSQDLAGPGNTIYF. This chain connects TRBV4-2 to TRBJ1-3; D is undetermined. The CDR3 is 16 residues long. From germline, CDR1 is LGHNA and CDR2 YNFKEQ. The V gene lost 0 bases and the J gene lost 4 bases, with 13 bases spanning the gap.

V usage is TRBV3-1 (or the pseudogene TRBV3-2) and J usage is TRBJ1-3, with TRBD1 matching 11 bases. CDR3 length: 17 amino acids. The V gene's germline CDR1 is LGHDT and CDR2 YNNKEL (reference sequence). V gave up 1 base and J gave up 4 bases; unmatched junction bases: 6. The CDR3 region is CASSQGGGQGGGNTIYF. CDR3 in DNA: TGTGCCAGCAGCCAAGGCGGGGGACAGGGGGGCGGAAACACCATATATTTT.

The rearrangement links TRBV29-1 to TRBJ1-3, with D unclear. The germline V gene has CDR1 SQVTM and CDR2 ANQGSEA. Trimming cost V 6 bases and J 0 bases, with 9 bases left between them. This CDR3 comprises 13 residues. The CDR3 nucleotides read TGCAGCGTAACGTCGAGCTCTGGAAACACCATATATTTT. Protein product: CSVTSSSGNTIYF.

The CDR3 sequence is CAIHSGPTGSGAFF. In DNA form, the CDR3 reads TGTGCCATCCACTCGGGCCCCACCGGTAGCGGCGCTTTCTTT. This sequence joins TRBV10-3 and TRBJ1-1; D is undetermined. Germline V gene lookup returns CDR1 ENHRY and CDR2 SYGVKD. Trimming stripped 8 bases from V and 11 bases from J, with 24 bases between. CDR3 length: 14 residues.

The chain is built from TRBV7-2 and TRBJ1-4; D is perhaps TRBD1 (6 bases). The germline V gene encodes CDR1 SGHTA and CDR2 FQGNSA. The CDR3 totals 16 residues. V was shortened by 2 bases and J by 8 bases, with 18 bases between the two germline ends. CDR3 in amino acids: CASSLQMGQLGEKLFF. The CDR3 DNA sequence: TGTGCCAGCAGCTTACAGATGGGACAACTAGGGGAAAAACTGTTTTTT.

The chain combines TRBV7-9 with TRBJ2-2; 11 nucleotides line up with TRBD1. CDR3 length: 15 amino acids. Germline V gives CDR1 SEHNR, CDR2 FQNEAQ (reference sequence). V shed 5 bases and J 6 bases; nucleotides not matched to a gene: 5. CDR3 loop: CASSQDRGRPGELFF. The CDR3, as DNA: TGTGCCAGCAGCCAGGACAGGGGGCGCCCCGGGGAGCTGTTTTTT.

The V call is TRBV7-2, the J call TRBJ2-2; 13 bases fit TRBD2. The CDR3 loop spans 15 amino acids. Germline assignment: CDR1 SGHTA and CDR2 FQGNSA. J lost 6 bases, V lost 3 bases, and 1 base had no gene match. This CDR3 reads CASSFGLAGAGELFF. In nucleotides, the CDR3 is TGTGCCAGCAGCTTCGGACTAGCGGGAGCCGGGGAGCTGTTTTTT. The full variable domain, rest sourced from reference TRBV7-2 and TRBJ2-2, is GAGVSQSPSNKVTEKGKDVELRCDPISGHTALYWYRQSLGQGLEFLIYFQGNSAPDKSGLPSDRFSAERTGGSVSTLTIQRTQQEDSAVYLCASSFGLAGAGELFFGEGSRLTVL.